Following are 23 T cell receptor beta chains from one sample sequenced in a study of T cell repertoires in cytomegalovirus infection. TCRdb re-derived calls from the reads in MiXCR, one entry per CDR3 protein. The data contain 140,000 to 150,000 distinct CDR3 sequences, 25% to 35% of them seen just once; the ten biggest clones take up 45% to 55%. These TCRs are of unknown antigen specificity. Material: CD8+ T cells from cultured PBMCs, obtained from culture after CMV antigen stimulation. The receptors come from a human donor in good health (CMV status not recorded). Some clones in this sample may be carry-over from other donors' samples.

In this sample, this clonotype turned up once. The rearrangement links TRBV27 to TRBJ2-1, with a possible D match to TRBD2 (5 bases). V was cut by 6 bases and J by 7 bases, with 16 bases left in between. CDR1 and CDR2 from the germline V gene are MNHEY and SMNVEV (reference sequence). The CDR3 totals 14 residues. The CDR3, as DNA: TGTGCCAGCAGCCGAGGGTCTGAGCTGAATGAGCAGTTCTTC. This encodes CASSRGSELNEQFF.

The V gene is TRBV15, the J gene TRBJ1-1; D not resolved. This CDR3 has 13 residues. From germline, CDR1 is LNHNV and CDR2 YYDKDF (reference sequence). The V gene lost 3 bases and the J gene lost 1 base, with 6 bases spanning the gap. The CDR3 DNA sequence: TGTGCCACCAGCAGGCCAGGGAACACTGAAGCTTTCTTT. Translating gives CATSRPGNTEAFF.

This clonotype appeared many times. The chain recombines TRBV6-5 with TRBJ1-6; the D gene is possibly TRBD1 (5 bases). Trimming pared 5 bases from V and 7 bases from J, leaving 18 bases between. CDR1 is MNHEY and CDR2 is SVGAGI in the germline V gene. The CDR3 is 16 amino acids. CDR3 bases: TGTGCCAGCAGTCACGGGACTGGCATAGGGAATTCACCCCTCCACTTT. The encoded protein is CASSHGTGIGNSPLHF.

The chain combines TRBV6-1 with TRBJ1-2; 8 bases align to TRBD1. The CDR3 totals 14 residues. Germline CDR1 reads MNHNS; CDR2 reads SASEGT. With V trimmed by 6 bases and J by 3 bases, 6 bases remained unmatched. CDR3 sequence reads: CASSTDRGDYGYTF. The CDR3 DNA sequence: TGTGCCAGCAGCACCGACAGGGGAGACTATGGCTACACCTTC.

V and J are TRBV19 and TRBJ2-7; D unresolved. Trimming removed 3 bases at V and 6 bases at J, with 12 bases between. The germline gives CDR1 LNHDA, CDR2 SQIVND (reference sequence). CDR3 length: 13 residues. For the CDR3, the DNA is TGTGCCAGTAGTATTTCCGGGCTCGTCGAGCAGTACTTC. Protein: CASSISGLVEQYF.

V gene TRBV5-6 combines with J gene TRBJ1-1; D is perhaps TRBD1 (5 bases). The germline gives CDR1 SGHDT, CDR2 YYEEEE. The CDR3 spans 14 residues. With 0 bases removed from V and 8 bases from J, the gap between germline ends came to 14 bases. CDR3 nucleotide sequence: TGTGCCAGCAGCTTGGAGGGGCCAGGCTCGGAAGCTTTCTTT. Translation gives CASSLEGPGSEAFF.

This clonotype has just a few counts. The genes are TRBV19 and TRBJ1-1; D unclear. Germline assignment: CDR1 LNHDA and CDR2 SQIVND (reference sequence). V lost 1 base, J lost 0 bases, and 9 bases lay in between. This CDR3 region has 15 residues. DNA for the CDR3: TGTGCCAGTAGTATAGGAGCCGTTATGAACACTGAAGCTTTCTTT. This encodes CASSIGAVMNTEAFF. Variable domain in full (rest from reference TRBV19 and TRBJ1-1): DGGITQSPKYLFRKEGQNVTLSCEQNLNHDAMYWYRQDPGQGLRLIYYSQIVNDFQKGDIAEGYSVSREKKESFPLTVTSAQKNPTAFYLCASSIGAVMNTEAFFGQGTRLTVV.

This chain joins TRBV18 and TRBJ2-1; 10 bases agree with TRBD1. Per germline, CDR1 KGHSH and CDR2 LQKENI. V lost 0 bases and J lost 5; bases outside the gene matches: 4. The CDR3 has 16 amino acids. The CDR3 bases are TGTGCCAGCTCACCACCGGACAGGGGGATGAACAATGAGCAGTTCTTC. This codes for CASSPPDRGMNNEQFF.

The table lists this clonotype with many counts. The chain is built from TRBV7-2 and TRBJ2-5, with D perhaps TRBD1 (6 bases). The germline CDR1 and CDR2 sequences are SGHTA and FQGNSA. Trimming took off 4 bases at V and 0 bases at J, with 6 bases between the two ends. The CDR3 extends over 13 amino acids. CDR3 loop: CASSWDNQETQYF. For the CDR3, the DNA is TGTGCCAGCAGCTGGGACAACCAAGAGACCCAGTACTTC.

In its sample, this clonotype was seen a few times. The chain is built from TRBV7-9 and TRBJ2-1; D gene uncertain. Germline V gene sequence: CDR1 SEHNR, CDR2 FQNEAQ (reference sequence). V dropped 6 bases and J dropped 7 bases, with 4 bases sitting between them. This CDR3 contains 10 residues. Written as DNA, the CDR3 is TGTGCCAGCAGGGAGAATGAGCAGTTCTTC. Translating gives CASRENEQFF.

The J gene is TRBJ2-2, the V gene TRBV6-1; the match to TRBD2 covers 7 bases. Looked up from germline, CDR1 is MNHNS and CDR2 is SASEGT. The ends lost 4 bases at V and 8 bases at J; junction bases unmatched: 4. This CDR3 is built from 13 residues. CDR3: CASSVTSSGELFF. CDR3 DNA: TGTGCCAGCAGTGTGACTAGCTCGGGGGAGCTGTTTTTT.

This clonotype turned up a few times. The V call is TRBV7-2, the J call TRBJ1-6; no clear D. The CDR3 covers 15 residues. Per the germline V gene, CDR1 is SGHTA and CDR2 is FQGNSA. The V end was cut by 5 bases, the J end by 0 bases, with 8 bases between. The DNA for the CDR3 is TGTGCCAGCAGCCGGACTGCCTCCTATAATTCACCCCTCCACTTT. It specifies CASSRTASYNSPLHF.

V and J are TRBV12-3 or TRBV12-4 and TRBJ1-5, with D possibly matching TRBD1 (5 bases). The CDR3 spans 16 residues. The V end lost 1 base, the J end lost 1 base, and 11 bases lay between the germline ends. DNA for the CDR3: TGTGCCAGCAGTTTAGTAGGGGCGGACAGCAATCAGCCCCAGCATTTT. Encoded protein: CASSLVGADSNQPQHF.

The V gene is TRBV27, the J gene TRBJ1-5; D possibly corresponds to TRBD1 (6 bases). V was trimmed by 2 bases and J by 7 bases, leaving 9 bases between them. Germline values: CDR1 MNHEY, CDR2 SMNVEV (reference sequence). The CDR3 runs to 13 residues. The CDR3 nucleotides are TGTGCCAGCAGTTTAATGAGGGGGCAGCCCCAGCATTTT. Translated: CASSLMRGQPQHF.

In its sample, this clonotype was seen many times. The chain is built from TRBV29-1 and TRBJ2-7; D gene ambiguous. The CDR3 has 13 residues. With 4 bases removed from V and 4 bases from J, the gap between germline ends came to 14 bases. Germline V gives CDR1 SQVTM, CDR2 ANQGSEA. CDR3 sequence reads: CSVVRPLGYEQYF. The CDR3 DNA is TGCAGCGTTGTCCGACCCCTAGGATACGAGCAGTACTTC.

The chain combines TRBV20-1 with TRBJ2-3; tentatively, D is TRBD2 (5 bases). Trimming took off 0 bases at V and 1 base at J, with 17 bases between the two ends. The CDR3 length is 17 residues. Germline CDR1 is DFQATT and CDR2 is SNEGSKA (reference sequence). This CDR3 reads CSARDNADLGGTDTQYF. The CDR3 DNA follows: TGCAGTGCTAGAGATAACGCCGACCTCGGGGGCACAGATACGCAGTATTTT.

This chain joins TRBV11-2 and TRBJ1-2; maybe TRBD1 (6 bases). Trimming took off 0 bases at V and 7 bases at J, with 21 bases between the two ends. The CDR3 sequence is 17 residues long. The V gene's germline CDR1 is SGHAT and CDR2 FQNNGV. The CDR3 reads CASSLDDSLQGASGYTF. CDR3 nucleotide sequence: TGTGCCAGCAGCTTAGATGATTCTCTACAGGGTGCCTCTGGCTACACCTTC.

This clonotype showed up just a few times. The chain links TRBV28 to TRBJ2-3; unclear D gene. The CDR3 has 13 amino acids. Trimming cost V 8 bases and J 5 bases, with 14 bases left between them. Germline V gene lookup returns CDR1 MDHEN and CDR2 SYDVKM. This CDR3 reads CASHRSWEDTQYF. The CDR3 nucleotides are TGTGCCAGCCACCGGTCCTGGGAAGATACGCAGTATTTT.

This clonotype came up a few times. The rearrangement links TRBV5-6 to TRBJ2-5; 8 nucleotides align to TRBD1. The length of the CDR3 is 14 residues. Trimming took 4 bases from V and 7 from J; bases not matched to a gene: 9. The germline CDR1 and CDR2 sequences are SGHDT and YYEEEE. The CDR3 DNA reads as TGTGCCAGCAGCAGCCAGGACAGGGAATGGACCCAGTACTTC. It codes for CASSSQDREWTQYF. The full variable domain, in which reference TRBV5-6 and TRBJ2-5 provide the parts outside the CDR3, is DAGVTQSPTHLIKTRGQQVTLRCSPKSGHDTVSWYQQALGQGPQFIFQYYEEEERQRGNFPDRFSGHQFPNYSSELNVNALLLGDSALYLCASSSQDREWTQYFGPGTRLLVL.

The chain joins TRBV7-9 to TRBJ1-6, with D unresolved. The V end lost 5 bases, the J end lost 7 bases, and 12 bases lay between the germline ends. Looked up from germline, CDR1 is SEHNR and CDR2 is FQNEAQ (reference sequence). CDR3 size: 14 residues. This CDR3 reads CASSRPGANSPLHF. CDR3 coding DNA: TGTGCCAGCAGCCGACCGGGAGCGAATTCACCCCTCCACTTT.

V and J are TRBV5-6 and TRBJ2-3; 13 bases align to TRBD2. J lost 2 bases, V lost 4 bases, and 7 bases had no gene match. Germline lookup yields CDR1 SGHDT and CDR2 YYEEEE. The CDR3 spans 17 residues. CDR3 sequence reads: CASSGGTSGVHTDTQYF. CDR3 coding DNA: TGTGCCAGCAGCGGCGGGACTAGCGGGGTGCACACAGATACGCAGTATTTT.

CDR3 DNA sequence: TGTGCCAGCAGTCTTGGACTAGCGGGGGATGGGCTCCAAGAGACCCAGTACTTC. It is translated as CASSLGLAGDGLQETQYF. V usage is TRBV2 and J usage is TRBJ2-5; 13 nucleotides align to TRBD2. The germline gives CDR1 SNHLY, CDR2 FYNNEI. CDR3 size: 18 residues. The trim removed 5 bases at V and 1 base at J, leaving 10 bases unmatched.

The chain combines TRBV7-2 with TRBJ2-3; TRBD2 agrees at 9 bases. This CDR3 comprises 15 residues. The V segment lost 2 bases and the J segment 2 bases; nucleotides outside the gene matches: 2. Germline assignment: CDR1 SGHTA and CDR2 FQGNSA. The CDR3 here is CASSLRGGVTDTQYF. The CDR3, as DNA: TGTGCCAGCAGCTTACGCGGGGGGGTCACAGATACGCAGTATTTT.